This entry concerns a single TCR beta chain. Antigen unknown. The data stem from a study of response to subunit inactivated influenza vaccine. Notes on the study in general: The authors suggested that every seasonal influenza vaccination recruits few new T cells.

One entry per CDR3 protein results from TCRdb running MiXCR on the RT-PCR reads. The table lists 400,000 to 650,000 distinct CDR3 sequences, approximately 7.7% of them singletons, with around 13% in the top ten. The CDR3 is 15 amino acids. J was trimmed by 7 bases and V by 7 bases; bases with no gene match: 11. Germline V gene data show CDR1 as SQVTM and CDR2 as ANQGSEA. The sequencing used PBMCs from blood, collected approximately 25 months after vaccination. This chain joins TRBV29-1 and TRBJ2-1; the match to TRBD1 covers 12 bases. The clonotype comes from a man aged 45 to 75 who received an inactivated influenza vaccine. The CDR3 DNA is TGCAGCGGGGACCCCGGGACAGGGGGCGGGAATGAGCAGTTCTTC. It codes for CSGDPGTGGGNEQFF.